One and the same sample provided the 27 T cell receptor beta chains below, sequenced in a study of CD8+CD57+ T cells in acquired aplastic anemia. According to the study, genomic DNA was the template for TCR beta VDJ and CDR3 profiling. Using its own MiXCR run on the reads, TCRdb lists one record per CDR3 protein. The sample shows over 35,000 distinct CDR3 sequences, about 65% of them seen only once. The sequenced material came from sorted CD4+, CD8+, or CD8+CD57+ T cells (not recorded which) from PBMCs. The receptors originated from a human donor in good health, serving as a control.

This clonotype was picked up many times. The CDR3 protein is CASSESTGANYGYTF. The CDR3 nucleotides are TGCGCCAGCAGTGAGTCCACGGGGGCCAACTATGGCTACACCTTC. This chain uses TRBV10-2 with TRBJ1-2; weak D call: TRBD1 (6 bases). Trimming stripped 0 bases from V and 2 bases from J, with 10 bases between. This CDR3 has 15 residues. Germline V gives CDR1 WSHSY, CDR2 SAAADI.

The V gene is TRBV10-3, the J gene TRBJ1-2; perhaps TRBD1 as D (5 bases). The CDR3 has 12 amino acids. CDR1 and CDR2 from the germline V gene are ENHRY and SYGVKD. V dropped 10 bases and J dropped 6 bases, with 15 bases sitting between them. The CDR3 DNA reads as TGTGCCAGCAACACCGGGGGGGATGGCTACACCTTC. Its protein product is CASNTGGDGYTF.

V is TRBV25-1 and J is TRBJ1-1; the D gene is possibly TRBD1 (5 bases). V was clipped by 2 bases and J by 10 bases, with 29 bases between them. The germline gives CDR1 MGHDK, CDR2 SYGVNS. The CDR3 contains 18 residues. CDR3 protein: CASSELSRQPAGGGRAFF. CDR3 sequence (DNA): TGTGCCAGCAGTGAACTATCACGGCAGCCGGCCGGGGGGGGTAGAGCTTTCTTT.

This clonotype was counted ten times or more. The chain employs TRBV4-2 and TRBJ2-7, with 9 bases fitting TRBD1. The CDR3 runs to 14 residues. Germline V gene data show CDR1 as LGHNA and CDR2 as YNFKEQ. Germline trimming cut 2 bases from V and 3 bases from J; bases unmatched to any gene: 2. In nucleotides, the CDR3 is TGTGCCAGCAGCCAAAGGGACAGGGTCTACGAGCAGTACTTC. Translation: CASSQRDRVYEQYF.

The J gene is TRBJ2-7, the V gene TRBV4-1, with 7 bases fitting TRBD1. Germline lookup yields CDR1 MGHRA and CDR2 YSYEKL. The CDR3 has 16 amino acids. The V gene end was trimmed by 0 bases and the J gene end by 3 bases; junction bases not matched to a gene: 8. The CDR3 sequence: CASSQEPGTAFYEQYF. In nucleotides, the CDR3 is TGCGCCAGCAGCCAAGAACCCGGGACAGCCTTCTACGAGCAGTACTTC.

V is TRBV2 and J is TRBJ1-6; 7 bases agree with TRBD1. The CDR3 length is 14 residues. CDR1 and CDR2 from the germline V gene are SNHLY and FYNNEI. Germline trimming cut 8 bases from V and 8 bases from J; bases unmatched to any gene: 9. The CDR3 sequence: CASRTRTGDSPLHF. CDR3 nucleotide sequence: TGTGCCAGCCGCACACGGACAGGCGATTCACCCCTCCACTTT.

In this sample, this clonotype turned up a few times. The chain is built from TRBV11-3 and TRBJ1-2; perhaps TRBD1 as D (5 bases). Per the germline V gene, CDR1 is SGHNT and CDR2 is YENEEA. Trimming cost V 5 bases and J 4 bases, with 17 bases left between them. This CDR3 comprises 15 residues. The CDR3 spells CASSQEDGHPYGYTF. The CDR3, as DNA: TGTGCCAGCAGCCAAGAAGATGGACACCCCTATGGCTACACCTTC.

The chain couples TRBV5-1 to TRBJ1-1; D unresolved. Trimming removed 5 bases from V and 4 bases from J, with 9 bases in between. This CDR3 has 12 residues. Germline CDR1 is SGHRS and CDR2 is YFSETQ. For the CDR3, the DNA is TGCGCCAGCAGACTGACCGGCACTGAAGCTTTCTTT. Its translation: CASRLTGTEAFF.

The gene calls are TRBV5-1 and TRBJ1-1; no definite D call. The CDR3 sequence is 13 residues long. CDR1 SGHRS and CDR2 YFSETQ come from the germline V gene. Trimming stripped 4 bases from V and 0 bases from J, with 7 bases between. Written as DNA, the CDR3 is TGCGCCAGCAGCGCCCATTTGAACACTGAAGCTTTCTTT. Amino acid sequence: CASSAHLNTEAFF.

The V gene is TRBV24-1, the J gene TRBJ2-5; D unresolved. With 4 bases removed from V and 4 bases from J, the gap between germline ends came to 18 bases. From germline, CDR1 is KGHDR and CDR2 SFDVKD. The CDR3 totals 16 residues. The CDR3 loop reads CATSDFYGAERETQYF. The CDR3, as DNA: TGTGCCACCAGTGACTTTTATGGTGCTGAACGAGAGACCCAGTACTTC.

The chain couples TRBV20-1 to TRBJ1-6; 8 positions agree with TRBD1. CDR3 length: 15 residues. Unmatched junction bases numbered 13, after V lost 6 bases and J lost 9 bases. The germline gives CDR1 DFQATT, CDR2 SNEGSKA (reference sequence). The chain's CDR3 is CSAASTGARGSPLHF. The CDR3, as DNA: TGCAGTGCGGCATCGACAGGGGCCCGTGGTTCACCCCTCCACTTT.

This clonotype is deemed medium-sized (0.01 to 0.1%). The chain carries TRBV20-1 and TRBJ2-1; D is unclear. The CDR3 has 11 residues. In germline, CDR1 is DFQATT, CDR2 SNEGSKA (reference sequence). Trimming removed 4 bases from V and 3 bases from J, with 4 bases in between. The chain's CDR3 is CSATLYNEQFF. As DNA, the CDR3 is TGCAGTGCTACCCTCTACAATGAGCAGTTCTTC.

CDR3 region: CASSLSQREGGIAKNIQYF. CDR3 in DNA: TGTGCCAGCAGCTTGTCACAGCGGGAGGGCGGGATAGCCAAAAACATTCAGTACTTC. The rearrangement joins TRBV5-4 to TRBJ2-4; 10 nucleotides match TRBD2. There are 19 residues in the CDR3. The germline V gene has CDR1 SGHNT and CDR2 YYREEE (reference sequence). The J segment lost 0 bases and the V segment lost 1 base, leaving 10 bases of the junction unmatched.

A note on this clonotype: At one end, the junction sequence differs from germline, possibly due to a read error. V usage is TRBV4-2 and J usage is TRBJ2-7; TRBD1 matches 10 bases. This CDR3 is 16 amino acids long. Looked up from germline, CDR1 is LGHNA and CDR2 is YNFKEQ. The CDR3 DNA is TGTGCCAGCAGCCAAGAAAGACAGGGGGCGGGCTACAAGCAGTACTTC. Its protein is CASSQERQGAGYKQYF.

The chain uses TRBV10-3 and TRBJ1-1; maybe TRBD1 (5 bases). The V and J ends lost 6 bases and 3 bases respectively, with 17 bases between them. The CDR3 spans 15 residues. CDR1 is ENHRY and CDR2 is SYGVKD in the germline V gene. The CDR3 region has the DNA TGTGCCATCAGGGTAGAGGGGCGTTTGGACACTGAAGCTTTCTTT. Protein: CAIRVEGRLDTEAFF.

The table lists this clonotype with many counts. The chain employs TRBV5-6 and TRBJ2-7; TRBD1 aligns across 10 bases. Trimming cost V 3 bases and J 2 bases; bases outside gene matches: 5. The CDR3 spans 15 residues. CDR1 is SGHDT and CDR2 is YYEEEE in the germline V gene. The CDR3 coding sequence is TGTGCCAGCAGCTGGGGGACAGGGGTAACCTACGAGCAGTACTTC. The encoded protein is CASSWGTGVTYEQYF.

Here the CDR3 reads CAYSRGESQPQHF. The CDR3, as DNA: TGTGCCTACTCACGAGGGGAAAGTCAGCCCCAGCATTTT. This sequence joins TRBV2 and TRBJ1-5; a weak D match, TRBD1 (5 bases). V was pared by 11 bases and J by 6 bases, with 17 bases between. This CDR3 has 13 amino acids. In germline, CDR1 is SNHLY, CDR2 FYNNEI.

The chain couples TRBV10-3 to TRBJ2-7; TRBD1 is a possible D gene (6 bases). Germline values: CDR1 ENHRY, CDR2 SYGVKD. Trimming took off 0 bases at V and 3 bases at J, with 12 bases between the two ends. The CDR3 consists of 15 residues. CDR3 protein: CAISESQGSSYEQYF. The CDR3 DNA reads TGTGCCATCAGTGAGTCACAGGGTAGTAGCTACGAGCAGTACTTC.

Regarding this clonotype: This likely comes from a read error, as the CDR3 has no conserved phenylalanine or tryptophan at its end. The V call is TRBV9, the J call TRBJ2-7; D is unclear. The CDR3 sequence is 13 residues long. V lost 2 bases and J 3 bases, leaving 9 bases between the germline ends. Germline assignment: CDR1 SGDLS and CDR2 YYNGEE. The CDR3 DNA reads TGTGCCAGCAGCGTTTCAACGTTCTACGAGCAGTACTCC. Protein sequence: CASSVSTFYEQYS.

The chain has TRBV20-1 and TRBJ2-5; 11 bases are a match to TRBD2. This CDR3 region has 15 residues. With 3 bases clipped from V and 0 bases from J, the junction kept 3 bases outside the gene matches. CDR1 is DFQATT, CDR2 SNEGSKA, per germline (reference sequence). The CDR3 nucleotides are TGCAGTGCTAGGGGTAGCGGGGGGGACCAAGAGACCCAGTACTTC. This sequence encodes CSARGSGGDQETQYF.

The chain recombines TRBV29-1 with TRBJ1-5; D uncertain. Germline CDR1 reads SQVTM; CDR2 reads ANQGSEA. The V end lost 2 bases, the J end lost 0 bases, and 8 bases lay between the germline ends. This CDR3 region has 14 residues. CDR3 protein: CSVEWGYSNQPQHF. The CDR3 bases are TGCAGCGTTGAATGGGGATATAGCAATCAGCCCCAGCATTTT.

The V gene is TRBV7-8, the J gene TRBJ2-7; tentative D call: TRBD1 (5 bases). The germline V and J ends were trimmed by 4 bases and 2 bases, with 9 bases remaining between them. Germline CDR1 reads SGHVS; CDR2 reads FQNEAQ. This CDR3 comprises 13 residues. DNA of the CDR3: TGTGCCAGCAGCTGGAAGGGGACCTACGAGCAGTACTTC. Protein product: CASSWKGTYEQYF.

V gene TRBV24-1 combines with J gene TRBJ2-5, with D uncertain. Germline V gene sequence: CDR1 KGHDR, CDR2 SFDVKD. The germline V and J ends were trimmed by 3 bases and 4 bases, with 11 bases remaining between them. This CDR3 contains 14 residues. The CDR3 here is CATSDRLGRETQYF. CDR3 sequence (DNA): TGTGCCACCAGTGATCGCCTTGGACGAGAGACCCAGTACTTC.

V and J are TRBV11-1 and TRBJ2-1; TRBD1 agrees at 7 bases. The V gene end was trimmed by 1 base and the J gene end by 9 bases; junction bases not matched to a gene: 9. Germline V gene data show CDR1 as SGHAT and CDR2 as FQDESV (reference sequence). This CDR3 is 15 amino acids long. The CDR3 loop is CASSLVMRGRTEQFF. The CDR3 DNA reads as TGTGCCAGCAGCTTAGTAATGAGGGGGCGAACTGAGCAGTTCTTC.

This clonotype was seen many times. The gene calls are TRBV4-3 and TRBJ2-2; the D is unclear. The germline V gene encodes CDR1 LGHNA and CDR2 YSLEER. The V end was cut by 3 bases, the J end by 3 bases, with 2 bases between. The CDR3 consists of 12 residues. This CDR3 is CASSHDTGELFF. The CDR3 DNA reads as TGCGCCAGCAGCCACGACACCGGGGAGCTGTTTTTT.

The chain uses TRBV10-3 and TRBJ1-5; no firm D call. Germline V lookup: CDR1 ENHRY, CDR2 SYGVKD. The CDR3 has 12 residues. Between the trimmed V and J ends, which lost 5 bases and 3 bases, there was a span of 5 bases. The CDR3 DNA is TGTGCCATCAGTCCGGACAATCAGCCCCAGCATTTT. Protein sequence: CAISPDNQPQHF.

This clonotype has a count of ten or more. The V gene is TRBV5-5, the J gene TRBJ1-4; D unclear. The CDR3 runs 15 residues. The ends were cut back, 4 bases at V and 0 bases at J, with 10 bases in the middle. Germline V gene lookup returns CDR1 SGHKS and CDR2 YYEKEE (reference sequence). Here the CDR3 reads CASSMLEATNEKLFF. The DNA for the CDR3 is TGTGCCAGCAGCATGCTGGAGGCAACTAATGAAAAACTGTTTTTT. Filled out from reference TRBV5-5 and TRBJ1-4, the complete variable domain reads DAGVTQSPTHLIKTRGQQVTLRCSPISGHKSVSWYQQVLGQGPQFIFQYYEKEERGRGNFPDRFSARQFPNYSSELNVNALLLGDSALYLCASSMLEATNEKLFFGSGTQLSVL.